Shown below are 6 T cell receptor beta chains from a single sample sequenced in a study of PD-1 blockade in classical Hodgkin lymphoma. Time point meaning: cycle 4 day 1 (C4D1), after 5 to 7 weeks of nivolumab. Relapse after autologous stem cell transplantation occurred in every patient, and brentuximab vedotin exposure varied. Using magnetic negative selection, the CD4+ T cells were separated out of thawed PBMCs. Clones were sequenced by immunoSEQ multiplex PCR, and TCRdb holds only the in-frame ones, with some missing. The sample holds 30,000 to 40,000 clones, about 94% seen once. The sample consisted of CD4+ T cells from blood, taken before the fourth cycle of nivolumab. These receptor sequences come from a human donor with classical Hodgkin lymphoma.

This chain links TRBV6-5 with TRBJ2-6; TRBD2 matches at 7 bases. Unmatched junction bases numbered 4, after V lost 4 bases and J lost 4 bases. CDR1 and CDR2 from the germline V gene are MNHEY and SVGAGI. The CDR3 contains 15 residues. In DNA form, the CDR3 reads TGTGCCAGCAGTTTCGGGACTACCGGGGCCAACGTCCTGACTTTC. Translating it yields CASSFGTTGANVLTF.

This chain connects TRBV6-1 to TRBJ2-7, with D possibly being TRBD1 or TRBD2 (6 bases each). CDR1 is MNHNS and CDR2 is SASEGT in the germline V gene. The CDR3 has 16 amino acids. The V end lost 4 bases, the J end lost 0 bases, and 16 bases lay between the germline ends. The CDR3 nucleotides are TGTGCCAGCAGTGTTCGGCAAGGGGGGCTCTCCTACGAGCAGTACTTC. Amino acid sequence: CASSVRQGGLSYEQYF.

This chain links TRBV30 with TRBJ1-5, with TRBD1 identical over 7 bases. The V gene end was trimmed by 1 base and the J gene end by 9 bases; junction bases not matched to a gene: 6. CDR1 is GTSNPN and CDR2 is SVGIG in the germline V gene (reference sequence). This CDR3 has 13 residues. CDR3 coding DNA: TGTGCCTGGAGTGACCAGGGGGGTGGGCCCCAGCATTTT. It translates to CAWSDQGGGPQHF. Looking up the rest from reference TRBV30 and TRBJ1-5 gives the full variable domain: SQTIHQWPATLVQPVGSPLSLECTVEGTSNPNLYWYRQAAGRGLQLLFYSVGIGQISSEVPQNLSASRPQDRQFILSSKKLLLSDSGFYLCAWSDQGGGPQHFGDGTRLSIL.

V gene TRBV6-1 combines with J gene TRBJ2-7; the D gene is possibly TRBD2 (5 bases). Germline lookup yields CDR1 MNHNS and CDR2 SASEGT. This CDR3 spans 12 amino acids. Trimming took 10 bases from V and 7 from J, leaving 17 bases between them. In DNA form, the CDR3 reads TGTGCCACACGGACTCCCCTTCTAGAGCAGTACTTC. Its protein product is CATRTPLLEQYF.

This chain joins TRBV2 and TRBJ2-2, with D unresolved. Trimming left V 4 bases short and J 0 bases short, with 9 bases between. The CDR3 contains 15 residues. CDR1 is SNHLY, CDR2 FYNNEI, per germline. The CDR3 DNA reads TGTGCCAGCAGTGGTCGGCCCGCGAACACCGGGGAGCTGTTTTTT. This encodes CASSGRPANTGELFF.

The chain joins TRBV30 to TRBJ2-7; 11 nucleotides match TRBD1. With V trimmed by 4 bases and J by 3 bases, 5 bases remained unmatched. This CDR3 is built from 14 residues. Germline V gene sequence: CDR1 GTSNPN, CDR2 SVGIG (reference sequence). CDR3: CAWTVGTGGYEQYF. The CDR3 coding sequence is TGTGCCTGGACGGTTGGGACAGGGGGCTACGAGCAGTACTTC.